This TCR beta chain was identified in a study of siplizumab effects on memory and regulatory T cells. Using immunoSEQ multiplex PCR, the repertoire was profiled, and TCRdb retains in-frame clones only, with some absent. The table shows 110,000 or so clones, with about 93% occurring only once. Study-wide results and limits: Roughly 80-97% of dividing CD4+ or CD8+ clones were without an attributable naive or memory phenotype.

The length of the CDR3 is 16 residues. The V gene's germline CDR1 is SGHNT and CDR2 YYREEE (reference sequence). V was trimmed by 4 bases and J by 4 bases, leaving 20 bases between them. Worth noting for this clone: Its antigen remains unknown.

Sequences were obtained from CD4+ T cells sorted from blood. The receptor was derived from a human donor in good health. The gene calls are TRBV5-4 and TRBJ2-5, with D perhaps TRBD1 or TRBD2 (6 bases each). The DNA for the CDR3 is TGTGCCAGCAGCCCCGGGGGCGCCGGGGTAGGAGAGACCCAGTACTTC. It encodes CASSPGGAGVGETQYF.